This T cell receptor (beta chain) appears in the sequencing data of a study of blood T cell repertoires in COVID-19 (TCRdb year 2020). Study-wide context: Collaborator samples came from the United States, Italy and Spain and covered acute and convalescent phases of COVID-19. The prospective study material was composed of cDNA or gDNA derived from T cells, B-cell-depleted T cells, or PBMCs. The dataset comprised deeply sampled blood TCRbeta repertoires from subjects exposed to, actively infected with, or recovered from COVID-19. The repertoires were released in a freely available public database meant as a resource for research on the immune response to SARS-CoV-2. Samples came from the ongoing ImmuneRACE study (first 160 participants) plus 1,254 subjects from 6 global collaborators. A de-identified subject ID, COVID-19 status, age in years and sex were almost always included in the sample metadata. Where available, HLA class I and class II types were taken from metadata supplied by the sample provider and were not determined by assay-based typing.

Study-wide findings and limitations: How much clinical and demographic metadata was included differed by source and by participant, and the metadata was provided uncurated.

In Seattle, one collaborating source enrolled patients while the infection was active and tracked those patients longitudinally over the course of disease. Collaborating institutions collected whole blood in K2EDTA tubes following their own protocols. Collaborator samples were shipped for TCRbeta analysis as frozen whole blood, isolated PBMCs, or DNA extracted from either sample type. CDR1 SGDLS and CDR2 YYNGEE were looked up in the germline V gene. Taken from cysteine to phenylalanine, the CDR3 has 15 residues. Just the 45-base CDR3 DNA is kept, in frame starting at base 1. At the junction V is shortened by 4 bases and J by 7 bases, with 15 bases in between. TCRbeta CDR3 regions were amplified from genomic DNA using the immunoSEQ Assay, a bias-controlled multiplex PCR. Per the original workflow: The number of nucleated cells in each sample was estimated from the amplification of reference gene primers within the assay. To quantify the absolute abundance of each unique TCRbeta CDR3 rearrangement, sequence reads were collapsed and filtered. For each sample, productive Simpson clonality was calculated by taking the square root of Simpson's diversity index across productive rearrangements. TCRdb retrieved this table from immuneACCESS and kept in-frame rearrangements only. Not all clones are present; in checked studies, unresolved V genes account for under half, and no reason is known for the remainder. The D gene and trimming were derived from the DNA, and the V and J assignments and clone size from that table. In this sample the table shows 250,000 or so clones, around 87% of which occur a single time. 2% to 2.5% of the sample lies in the top ten.

As to this clone: Its antigen remains unidentified. The record has no base qualities; no much larger clone is one base away.

The source is a woman aged 60-75 years with COVID-19, enrolled during active disease. The V gene is TRBV9 and the J gene is TRBJ1-6; the D gene is perhaps TRBD1, from 5 matching bases. The specimen sequenced was peripheral blood. The CDR3 reads CASSTRRGDNSPLHF. The nucleotides read TGTGCCAGCAGCACAAGACGGGGGGACAATTCACCCCTCCACTTT. With the portions outside the CDR3 filled from the reference TRBV9 and TRBJ1-6 genes, the complete variable region becomes DSGVTQTPKHLITATGQRVTLRCSPRSGDLSVYWYQQSLDQGLQFLIQYYNGEERAKGNILERFSAQQFPDLHSELNLSSLELGDSALYFCASSTRRGDNSPLHFGNGTRLTVT.